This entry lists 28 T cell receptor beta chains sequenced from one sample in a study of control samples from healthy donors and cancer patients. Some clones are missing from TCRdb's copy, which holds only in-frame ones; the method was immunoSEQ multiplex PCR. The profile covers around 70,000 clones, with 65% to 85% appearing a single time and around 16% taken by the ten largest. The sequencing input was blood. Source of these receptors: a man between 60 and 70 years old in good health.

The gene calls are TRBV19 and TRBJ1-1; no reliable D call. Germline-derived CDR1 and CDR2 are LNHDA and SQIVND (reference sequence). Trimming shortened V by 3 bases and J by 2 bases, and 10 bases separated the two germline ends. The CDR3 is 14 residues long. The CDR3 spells CASSIAQSNTEAFF. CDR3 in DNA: TGTGCCAGTAGTATCGCCCAGAGTAACACTGAAGCTTTCTTT.

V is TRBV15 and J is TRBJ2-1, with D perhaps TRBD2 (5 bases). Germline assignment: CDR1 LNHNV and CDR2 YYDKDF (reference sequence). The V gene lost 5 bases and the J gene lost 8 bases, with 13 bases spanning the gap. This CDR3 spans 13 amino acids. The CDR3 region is CATSLGDLDEQFF. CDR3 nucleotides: TGTGCCACCAGCCTCGGGGATTTGGATGAGCAGTTCTTC.

The CDR3 DNA is TGCGCCAGCAACGGCGGGACAGGGGGCGCGTACGAGCAGTACTTC. This codes for CASNGGTGGAYEQYF. The rearrangement joins TRBV10-2 to TRBJ2-7, with 12 bases aligning to TRBD1. The CDR3 runs 15 residues. V dropped 7 bases and J dropped 4; count of bases not matched to a gene: 8. The germline V gene has CDR1 WSHSY and CDR2 SAAADI.

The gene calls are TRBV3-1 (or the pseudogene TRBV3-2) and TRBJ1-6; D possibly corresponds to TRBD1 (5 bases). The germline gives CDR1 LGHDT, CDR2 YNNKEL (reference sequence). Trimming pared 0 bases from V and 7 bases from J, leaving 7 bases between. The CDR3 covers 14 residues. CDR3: CASSQDTGNSPLHF. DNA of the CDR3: TGTGCCAGCAGCCAAGATACAGGAAATTCACCCCTCCACTTT.

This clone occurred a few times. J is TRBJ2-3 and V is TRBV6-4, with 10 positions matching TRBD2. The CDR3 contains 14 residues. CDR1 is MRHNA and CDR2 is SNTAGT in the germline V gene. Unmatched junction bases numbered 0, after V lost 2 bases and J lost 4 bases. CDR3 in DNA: TGTGCCAGCAGTGACCTAGCGGGAGCAGATACGCAGTATTTT. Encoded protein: CASSDLAGADTQYF.

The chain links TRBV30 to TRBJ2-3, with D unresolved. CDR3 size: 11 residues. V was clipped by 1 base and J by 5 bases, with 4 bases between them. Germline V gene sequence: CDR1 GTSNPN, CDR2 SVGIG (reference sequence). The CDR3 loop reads CAWSEIDTQYF. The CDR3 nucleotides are TGTGCCTGGAGTGAAATAGATACGCAGTATTTT.

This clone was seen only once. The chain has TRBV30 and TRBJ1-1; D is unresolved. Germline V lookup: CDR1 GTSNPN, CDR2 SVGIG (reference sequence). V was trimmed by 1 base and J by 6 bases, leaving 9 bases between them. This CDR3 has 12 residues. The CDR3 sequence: CAWSGLRAEAFF. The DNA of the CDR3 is TGTGCCTGGAGTGGGTTAAGGGCTGAAGCTTTCTTT.

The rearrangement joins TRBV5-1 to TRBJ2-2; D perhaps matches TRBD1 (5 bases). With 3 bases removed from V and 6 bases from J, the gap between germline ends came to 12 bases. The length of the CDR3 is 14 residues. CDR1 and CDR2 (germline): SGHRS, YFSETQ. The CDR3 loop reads CASSSDWGPGELFF. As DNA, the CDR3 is TGCGCCAGCAGCTCCGACTGGGGCCCCGGGGAGCTGTTTTTT.

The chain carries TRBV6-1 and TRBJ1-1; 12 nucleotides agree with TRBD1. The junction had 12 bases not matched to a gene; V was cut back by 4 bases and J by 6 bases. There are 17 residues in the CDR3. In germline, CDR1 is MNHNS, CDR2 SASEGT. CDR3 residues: CASSVTAGTGGLAEAFF. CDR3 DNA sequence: TGTGCCAGCAGTGTAACAGCAGGGACAGGGGGCTTAGCTGAAGCTTTCTTT.

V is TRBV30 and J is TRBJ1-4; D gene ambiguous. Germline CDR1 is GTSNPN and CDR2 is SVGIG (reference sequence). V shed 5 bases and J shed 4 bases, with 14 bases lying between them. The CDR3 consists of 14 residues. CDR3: CAWVNSALNEKLFF. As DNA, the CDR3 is TGTGCCTGGGTTAACAGCGCCCTTAATGAAAAACTGTTTTTT. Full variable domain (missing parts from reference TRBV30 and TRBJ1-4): SQTIHQWPATLVQPVGSPLSLECTVEGTSNPNLYWYRQAAGRGLQLLFYSVGIGQISSEVPQNLSASRPQDRQFILSSKKLLLSDSGFYLCAWVNSALNEKLFFGSGTQLSVL.

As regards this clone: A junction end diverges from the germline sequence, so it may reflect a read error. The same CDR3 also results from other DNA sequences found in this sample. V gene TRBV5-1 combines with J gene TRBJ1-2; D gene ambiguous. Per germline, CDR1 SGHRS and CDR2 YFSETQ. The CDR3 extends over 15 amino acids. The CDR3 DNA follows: TGCGCCAGTAGCTTGGCTCTTATGCCACTCTATGGCTACACCTTC. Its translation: CASSLALMPLYGYTF.

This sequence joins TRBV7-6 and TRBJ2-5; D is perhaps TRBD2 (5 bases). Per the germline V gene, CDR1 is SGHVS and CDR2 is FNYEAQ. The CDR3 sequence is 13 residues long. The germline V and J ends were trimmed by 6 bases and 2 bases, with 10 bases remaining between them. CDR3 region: CASSPGKQETQYF. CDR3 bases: TGTGCCAGCAGTCCCGGGAAACAAGAGACCCAGTACTTC.

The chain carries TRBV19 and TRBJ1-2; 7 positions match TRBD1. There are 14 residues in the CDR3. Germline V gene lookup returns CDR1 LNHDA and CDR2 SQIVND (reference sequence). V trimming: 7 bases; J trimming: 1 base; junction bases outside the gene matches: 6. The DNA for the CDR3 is TGTGCCAGTAAGCGACAGGGTTTTAACTATGGCTACACCTTC. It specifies CASKRQGFNYGYTF.

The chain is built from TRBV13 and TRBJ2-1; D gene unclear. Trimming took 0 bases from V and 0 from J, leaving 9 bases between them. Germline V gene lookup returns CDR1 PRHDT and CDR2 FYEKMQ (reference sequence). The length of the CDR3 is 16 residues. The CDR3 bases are TGTGCCAGCAGCTTAGGAGGGTTTAGCTCCTACAATGAGCAGTTCTTC. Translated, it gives CASSLGGFSSYNEQFF.

The CDR3 region is CASSRGENIQYF. DNA of the CDR3: TGTGCCAGCTCACGGGGGGAAAACATTCAGTACTTC. V usage is TRBV18 and J usage is TRBJ2-4, with D perhaps TRBD2 (6 bases). CDR3 length: 12 amino acids. The germline gives CDR1 KGHSH, CDR2 LQKENI. The germline V and J ends were trimmed by 4 bases and 5 bases, with 6 bases remaining between them.

CDR3 loop: CAVLRGASYNEQFF. The CDR3 DNA reads TGTGCCGTCTTGCGGGGGGCTTCCTACAATGAGCAGTTCTTC. The rearrangement uses TRBV10-3 and TRBJ2-1, with TRBD2 matching over 8 bases. Germline-derived CDR1 and CDR2 are ENHRY and SYGVKD. The CDR3 sequence is 14 residues long. J gave up 1 base and V 11 bases, and 7 bases lay outside the gene matches.

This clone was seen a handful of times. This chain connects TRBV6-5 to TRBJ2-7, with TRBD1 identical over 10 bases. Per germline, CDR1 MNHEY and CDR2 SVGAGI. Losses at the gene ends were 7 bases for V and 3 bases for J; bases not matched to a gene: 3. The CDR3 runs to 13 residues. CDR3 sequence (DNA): TGTGCCAGCAACCGGGACAGGGGCTACGAGCAGTACTTC. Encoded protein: CASNRDRGYEQYF.

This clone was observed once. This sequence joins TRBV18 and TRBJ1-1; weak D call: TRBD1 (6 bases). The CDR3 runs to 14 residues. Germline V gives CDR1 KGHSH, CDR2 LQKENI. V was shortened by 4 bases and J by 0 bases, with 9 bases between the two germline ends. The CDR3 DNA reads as TGTGCCAGCTCACGGACAGATATGAACACTGAAGCTTTCTTT. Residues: CASSRTDMNTEAFF. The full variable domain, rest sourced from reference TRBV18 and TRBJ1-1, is NAGVMQNPRHLVRRRGQEARLRCSPMKGHSHVYWYRQLPEEGLKFMVYLQKENIIDESGMPKERFSAEFPKEGPSILRIQQVVRGDSAAYFCASSRTDMNTEAFFGQGTRLTVV.

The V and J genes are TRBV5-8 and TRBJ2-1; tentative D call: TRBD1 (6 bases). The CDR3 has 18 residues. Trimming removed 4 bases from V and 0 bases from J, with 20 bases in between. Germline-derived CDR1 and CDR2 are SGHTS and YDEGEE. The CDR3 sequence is CASSHQPDRDISYNEQFF. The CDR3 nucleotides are TGTGCCAGCAGCCACCAGCCTGACCGGGACATCTCCTACAATGAGCAGTTCTTC.

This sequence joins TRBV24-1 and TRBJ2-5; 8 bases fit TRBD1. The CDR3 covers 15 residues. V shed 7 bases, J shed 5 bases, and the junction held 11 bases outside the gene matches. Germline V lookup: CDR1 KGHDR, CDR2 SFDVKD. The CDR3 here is CATSTGGPSGETQYF. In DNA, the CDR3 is TGTGCCACCAGCACAGGGGGACCCAGCGGGGAGACCCAGTACTTC.

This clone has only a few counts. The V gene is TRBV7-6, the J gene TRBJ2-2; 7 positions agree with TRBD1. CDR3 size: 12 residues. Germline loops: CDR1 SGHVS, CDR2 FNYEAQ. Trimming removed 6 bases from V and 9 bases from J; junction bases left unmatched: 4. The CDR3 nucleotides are TGTGCCAGCAGGACACAGGGGCGGGAGCTGTTTTTT. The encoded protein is CASRTQGRELFF.

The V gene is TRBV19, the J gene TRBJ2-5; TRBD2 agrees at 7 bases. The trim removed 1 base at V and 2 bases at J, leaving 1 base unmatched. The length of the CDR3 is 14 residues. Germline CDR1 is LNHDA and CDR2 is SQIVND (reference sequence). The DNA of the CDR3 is TGTGCCAGTAGTATAGGCGGGAGACAAGAGACCCAGTACTTC. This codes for CASSIGGRQETQYF.

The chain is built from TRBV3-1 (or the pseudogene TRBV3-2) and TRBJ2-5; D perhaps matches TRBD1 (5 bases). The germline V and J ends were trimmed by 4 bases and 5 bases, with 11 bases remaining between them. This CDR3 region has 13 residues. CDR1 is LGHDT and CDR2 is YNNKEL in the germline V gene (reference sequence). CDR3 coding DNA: TGTGCCAGCAGCCGCAGGGATAGGGAGACCCAGTACTTC. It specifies CASSRRDRETQYF.

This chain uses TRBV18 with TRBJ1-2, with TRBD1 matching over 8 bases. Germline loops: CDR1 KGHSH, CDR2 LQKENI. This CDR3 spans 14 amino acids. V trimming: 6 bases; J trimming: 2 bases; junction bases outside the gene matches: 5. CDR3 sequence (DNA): TGTGCCAGCTCGAGGACAGGGACCAACTATGGCTACACCTTC. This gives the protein CASSRTGTNYGYTF.

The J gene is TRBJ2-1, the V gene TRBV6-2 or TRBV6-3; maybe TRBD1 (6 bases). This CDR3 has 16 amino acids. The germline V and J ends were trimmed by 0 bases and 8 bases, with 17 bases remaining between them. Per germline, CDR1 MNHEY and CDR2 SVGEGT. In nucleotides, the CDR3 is TGTGCCAGCAGTTACTCTTGGACAGCGGTAGGGGATGAGCAGTTCTTC. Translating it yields CASSYSWTAVGDEQFF.

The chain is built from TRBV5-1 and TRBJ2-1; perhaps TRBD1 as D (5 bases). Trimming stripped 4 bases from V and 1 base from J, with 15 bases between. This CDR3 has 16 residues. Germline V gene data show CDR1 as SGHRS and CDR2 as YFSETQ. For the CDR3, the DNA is TGCGCCAGCAGCCCCGGAGCAGGGCGTTCCTACAATGAGCAGTTCTTC. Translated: CASSPGAGRSYNEQFF.

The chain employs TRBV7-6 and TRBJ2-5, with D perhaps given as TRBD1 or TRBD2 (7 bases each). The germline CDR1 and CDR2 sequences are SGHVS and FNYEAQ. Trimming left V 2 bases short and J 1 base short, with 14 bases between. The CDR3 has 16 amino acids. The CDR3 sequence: CASSLQTGRVQETQYF. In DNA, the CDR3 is TGTGCCAGCAGCTTACAGACAGGGAGGGTCCAAGAGACCCAGTACTTC.

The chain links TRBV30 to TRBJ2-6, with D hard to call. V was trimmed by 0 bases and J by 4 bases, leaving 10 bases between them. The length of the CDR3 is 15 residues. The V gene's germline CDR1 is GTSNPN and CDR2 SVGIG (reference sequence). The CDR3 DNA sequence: TGTGCCTGGAGTGTAGTAAGCACGGGGGCCAACGTCCTGACTTTC. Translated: CAWSVVSTGANVLTF.